The rows below give T cell receptor beta chains drawn from one sample of a study of T cells after yellow fever vaccination. MiXCR was run by TCRdb on the 5' RACE reads, yielding one entry per CDR3 protein. The repertoire has tens of thousands of distinct CDR3 sequences, roughly 7.7% of them found once; the top ten carry about 40%. Sequencing was performed on CD8+ T cells sorted from PBMCs, taken on the day of the yellow fever booster vaccination. These receptors originate from a man aged 25 to 40 who received the YFV17D yellow fever vaccine. Both conserved end residues are part of each CDR3. Each record gives: V gene, J gene, D gene, clone size, CDR3 DNA, CDR3 protein. The D gene is left open where the match is weak. Clone sizes are given selectively: once, few, many, or a class where the clone is expanded.

v_call: TRBV15; j_call: TRBJ2-1; d_call: NA; clone_size: few; cdr3_nt: TGTGCCACCAGCAGAGGTACTGCAGCCTACAATGAGCAGTTCTTC; cdr3_aa: CATSRGTAAYNEQFF
v_call: TRBV12-3/TRBV12-4; j_call: TRBJ1-2; d_call: TRBD1; clone_size: NA; cdr3_nt: TGTGCCAGCAGTCCACAGGGGGATGGCTACACCTTC; cdr3_aa: CASSPQGDGYTF
v_call: TRBV6-4; j_call: TRBJ2-3; d_call: TRBD2; clone_size: few; cdr3_nt: TGTGCCAGCAGTGAGGGACTAGCAGGGGGCACAGATACGCAGTATTTT; cdr3_aa: CASSEGLAGGTDTQYF
v_call: TRBV7-6; j_call: TRBJ2-7; d_call: TRBD1; clone_size: NA; cdr3_nt: TGTGCCAGCAGCTTAGTCGGGGACAGGGGTGTCGTATACGAGCAGTACTTC; cdr3_aa: CASSLVGDRGVVYEQYF
v_call: TRBV12-3/TRBV12-4; j_call: TRBJ2-1; d_call: NA; clone_size: many; cdr3_nt: TGTGCCAGCAGGGTCGCGGGAAGCTCCTACAATGAGCAGTTCTTC; cdr3_aa: CASRVAGSSYNEQFF
v_call: TRBV9; j_call: TRBJ2-5; d_call: TRBD1; clone_size: few; cdr3_nt: TGTGCCAGCAGCGTAGCGTCGCACAGGGGAGAGACCCAGTACTTC; cdr3_aa: CASSVASHRGETQYF
v_call: TRBV20-1; j_call: TRBJ2-6; d_call: NA; clone_size: few; cdr3_nt: TGCAGTGCTGGAGCCATATTTCACTCCGGCTCTGGGGCCAACGTCCTGACTTTC; cdr3_aa: CSAGAIFHSGSGANVLTF
v_call: TRBV20-1; j_call: TRBJ2-3; d_call: TRBD2; clone_size: few; cdr3_nt: TGCAGTGCTAGAGAAGGAGCGGGAGGGTACACAGATACGCAGTATTTT; cdr3_aa: CSAREGAGGYTDTQYF
v_call: TRBV7-9; j_call: TRBJ2-3; d_call: TRBD2; clone_size: few; cdr3_nt: TGTGCCAGCAGCCCCCGGTTACGGGAGGGCACAGATACGCAGTATTTT; cdr3_aa: CASSPRLREGTDTQYF
v_call: TRBV4-1; j_call: TRBJ2-2; d_call: TRBD1; clone_size: NA; cdr3_nt: TGCGCCAGCAAGGGACAGGGGCCCGGGGAGCTGTTTTTT; cdr3_aa: CASKGQGPGELFF
v_call: TRBV7-8; j_call: TRBJ1-5; d_call: NA; clone_size: NA; cdr3_nt: TGTGCCGGCCCTTGGGCCCGGGGACAGCCCCAGCATTTT; cdr3_aa: CAGPWARGQPQHF
v_call: TRBV27; j_call: TRBJ2-7; d_call: NA; clone_size: few; cdr3_nt: TGTGCCAGCAGTTTATTCGGGCTAGCTCACTCCTACGAGCAGTACTTC; cdr3_aa: CASSLFGLAHSYEQYF
v_call: TRBV19; j_call: TRBJ2-1; d_call: NA; clone_size: NA; cdr3_nt: TGTGCATCAGAAGGGGAAAACTCCTACAATGAGCAGTTCTTC; cdr3_aa: CASEGENSYNEQFF
v_call: TRBV5-1; j_call: TRBJ2-5; d_call: NA; clone_size: NA; cdr3_nt: TGCGCCAGCAGCTTGGCAGGGGCGGCAGAGACCCAGTACTTC; cdr3_aa: CASSLAGAAETQYF
v_call: TRBV27; j_call: TRBJ2-7; d_call: NA; clone_size: NA; cdr3_nt: TGTGCCAGCAGTTTATCGATGTCCTACGAGCAGTACTTC; cdr3_aa: CASSLSMSYEQYF
v_call: TRBV3-1; j_call: TRBJ2-1; d_call: TRBD2; clone_size: few; cdr3_nt: TGTGCCAGCAGCCAAGTCGGGGGACTAGCGGGAGGCAATGAGCAGTTCTTC; cdr3_aa: CASSQVGGLAGGNEQFF
v_call: TRBV20-1; j_call: TRBJ1-1; d_call: TRBD1; clone_size: few; cdr3_nt: TGCAGTGCTAGGGATGACAGGGAGAACACTGAAGCTTTCTTT; cdr3_aa: CSARDDRENTEAFF
v_call: TRBV13; j_call: TRBJ2-7; d_call: NA; clone_size: few; cdr3_nt: TGTGCCAGCAGCTTATGGCAACAAGGGGGCGAGCAGTACTTC; cdr3_aa: CASSLWQQGGEQYF
v_call: TRBV20-1; j_call: TRBJ2-7; d_call: TRBD2; clone_size: many; cdr3_nt: TGCAGTGCTAAAGGGGCTAGCGGGGACGTCTCTTACTACGAGCAGTACTTC; cdr3_aa: CSAKGASGDVSYYEQYF
v_call: TRBV10-3; j_call: TRBJ2-7; d_call: NA; clone_size: NA; cdr3_nt: TGTGCCATCAGTGAGGGGGGCAGACCCTACGAGCAGTACTTC; cdr3_aa: CAISEGGRPYEQYF
v_call: TRBV29-1; j_call: TRBJ2-1; d_call: NA; clone_size: NA; cdr3_nt: TGCAGCGTTGTTGGACAAGGGGATGAGCAGTTCTTC; cdr3_aa: CSVVGQGDEQFF
v_call: TRBV3-1; j_call: TRBJ2-3; d_call: NA; clone_size: NA; cdr3_nt: TGTGCCAGCAGCCAATACCCGGGACTTAACACAGATACGCAGTATTTT; cdr3_aa: CASSQYPGLNTDTQYF
v_call: TRBV6-2/TRBV6-3; j_call: TRBJ2-7; d_call: NA; clone_size: NA; cdr3_nt: TGTGCCAGCAGTTATAGGGGGAGGCCTCTTCCCTACGAGCAGTACTTC; cdr3_aa: CASSYRGRPLPYEQYF
v_call: TRBV7-8; j_call: TRBJ2-7; d_call: NA; clone_size: NA; cdr3_nt: TGTGCCAGCAGCTCCGGTGCATACGAGCAGTACTTC; cdr3_aa: CASSSGAYEQYF
v_call: TRBV19; j_call: TRBJ1-5; d_call: NA; clone_size: NA; cdr3_nt: TGTGCCAGTGCGGAATTTGATCAGCCCCAGCATTTT; cdr3_aa: CASAEFDQPQHF
v_call: TRBV6-1; j_call: TRBJ2-5; d_call: NA; clone_size: few; cdr3_nt: TGTGCCAGCAGTGACGACTCAACCCAAGAGACCCAGTACTTC; cdr3_aa: CASSDDSTQETQYF
v_call: TRBV20-1; j_call: TRBJ2-1; d_call: NA; clone_size: few; cdr3_nt: TGCAGTGCCAGAGGGGCTAGCGACTACAATGAGCAGTTCTTC; cdr3_aa: CSARGASDYNEQFF
v_call: TRBV7-7; j_call: TRBJ2-1; d_call: NA; clone_size: few; cdr3_nt: TGTGCTAGCAGTCATTCAGGGAGCCGGAATGAGCAGTTCTTC; cdr3_aa: CASSHSGSRNEQFF
v_call: TRBV7-3; j_call: TRBJ2-2; d_call: NA; clone_size: NA; cdr3_nt: TGTGCCAGCAGCTCGGATCTTACCGGGGAGCTGTTTTTT; cdr3_aa: CASSSDLTGELFF
v_call: TRBV19; j_call: TRBJ2-1; d_call: NA; clone_size: few; cdr3_nt: TGTGCCAGTAGGTCGGGAGTTTTGTACAATGAGCAGTTCTTC; cdr3_aa: CASRSGVLYNEQFF
v_call: TRBV18; j_call: TRBJ2-1; d_call: NA; clone_size: few; cdr3_nt: TGTGCCAGCTCACCACCGTCCGGAGCGGTCAATGAGCAGTTCTTC; cdr3_aa: CASSPPSGAVNEQFF
v_call: TRBV7-9; j_call: TRBJ1-4; d_call: NA; clone_size: NA; cdr3_nt: TGTGCCAGCAGCATAAGAACAGCCCGAAAACTGTTTTTT; cdr3_aa: CASSIRTARKLFF
v_call: TRBV9; j_call: TRBJ2-7; d_call: NA; clone_size: NA; cdr3_nt: TGTGCCAGCAGCGGAGGGACTGAGGGTTCATACGAGCAGTACTTC; cdr3_aa: CASSGGTEGSYEQYF
v_call: TRBV7-8; j_call: TRBJ2-5; d_call: NA; clone_size: NA; cdr3_nt: TGTGCCAGCAGCTTAGTGATCTTGGAGACCCAGTACTTC; cdr3_aa: CASSLVILETQYF
v_call: TRBV7-7; j_call: TRBJ2-1; d_call: NA; clone_size: many; cdr3_nt: TGTGCTAGCAGCCCATCGAGCGGGCCCTACAATGAGCAGTTCTTC; cdr3_aa: CASSPSSGPYNEQFF
v_call: TRBV3-1; j_call: TRBJ1-1; d_call: NA; clone_size: NA; cdr3_nt: TGTGCCAGCAGCCCAATCGGGGGAATGCAAACTGAAGCTTTCTTT; cdr3_aa: CASSPIGGMQTEAFF
v_call: TRBV4-3; j_call: TRBJ2-1; d_call: NA; clone_size: many; cdr3_nt: TGCGCCAGCAGCCAAGCCTGGGGTGATCTTCACAATGAGCAGTTCTTC; cdr3_aa: CASSQAWGDLHNEQFF
v_call: TRBV12-3/TRBV12-4; j_call: TRBJ2-1; d_call: TRBD1; clone_size: many; cdr3_nt: TGTGCCAGCAGTCTCCGGGACAGCGCTTACAATGAGCAGTTCTTC; cdr3_aa: CASSLRDSAYNEQFF
v_call: TRBV6-2/TRBV6-3; j_call: TRBJ2-3; d_call: NA; clone_size: few; cdr3_nt: TGTGCCAGCAGTTACTCGAGTGCGGGCACCCCTCAGCCACCAGATACGCAGTATTTT; cdr3_aa: CASSYSSAGTPQPPDTQYF
v_call: TRBV6-6; j_call: TRBJ2-7; d_call: NA; clone_size: many; cdr3_nt: TGTGCCAGCAGCTACTCACGAGCCTACGAGCAGTACTTC; cdr3_aa: CASSYSRAYEQYF
v_call: TRBV18; j_call: TRBJ2-1; d_call: NA; clone_size: few; cdr3_nt: TGTGCCAGCTCACCTGTGCGGGGCAAGAATGAGCAGTTCTTC; cdr3_aa: CASSPVRGKNEQFF
v_call: TRBV6-1; j_call: TRBJ2-1; d_call: NA; clone_size: few; cdr3_nt: TGTGCTTCAAGACCTGGACACGGCAATGAGCAGTTCTTC; cdr3_aa: CASRPGHGNEQFF
v_call: TRBV7-3; j_call: TRBJ2-3; d_call: NA; clone_size: NA; cdr3_nt: TGTGCCAGCAGCTTACTGCCCAGGGAGAGCACAGATACGCAGTATTTT; cdr3_aa: CASSLLPRESTDTQYF
v_call: TRBV11-1; j_call: TRBJ2-1; d_call: TRBD2; clone_size: NA; cdr3_nt: TGTGCCAGCAGCTCCGGAGCGGGAGGGCCTGTCTCCTACAATGAGCAGTTCTTC; cdr3_aa: CASSSGAGGPVSYNEQFF
v_call: TRBV7-6; j_call: TRBJ1-1; d_call: NA; clone_size: few; cdr3_nt: TGTGCCAGCAGCCAGTTCCCCGGCACTGAAGCTTTCTTT; cdr3_aa: CASSQFPGTEAFF